Following are 25 T cell receptor beta chains from one sample sequenced in a study of OX40 agonist ivuxolimab in advanced cancers. TCRdb's table, derived via immunoSEQ multiplex PCR, lists solely in-frame clones and lacks some. This sample has some 54,000 clones; approximately 85% occur once, and the top ten carry 1.2%. Source: CD4+ or CD8+ T cells sorted from blood, taken in a trial of the OX40 agonist ivuxolimab. The receptors were gathered from an adult with an advanced solid tumor such as melanoma, head and neck, liver or kidney cancer.

The chain links TRBV6-6 to TRBJ1-5, with a possible D match to TRBD1 (5 bases). Per the germline V gene, CDR1 is MNHNY and CDR2 is SVGAGI (reference sequence). With 4 bases removed from V and 6 bases from J, the gap between germline ends came to 13 bases. The CDR3 is 14 amino acids. CDR3 sequence (DNA): TGTGCCAGCAGTTCCCCGGGGGATTTTCAGCCCCAGCATTTT. It specifies CASSSPGDFQPQHF.

This clone appeared a few times. The V call is TRBV30, the J call TRBJ2-7; D gene uncertain. The germline CDR1 and CDR2 sequences are GTSNPN and SVGIG (reference sequence). V lost 1 base to trimming and J lost 4 bases, with 11 bases between them. CDR3 length equals 13 residues. The CDR3 loop is CAWSEWSEYEQYF. The CDR3, as DNA: TGTGCCTGGAGTGAGTGGTCGGAGTACGAGCAGTACTTC. Together with reference TRBV30 and TRBJ2-7, the CDR3 gives the full variable domain: SQTIHQWPATLVQPVGSPLSLECTVEGTSNPNLYWYRQAAGRGLQLLFYSVGIGQISSEVPQNLSASRPQDRQFILSSKKLLLSDSGFYLCAWSEWSEYEQYFGPGTRLTVT.

In this sample, this clone turned up a few times. The chain is built from TRBV28 and TRBJ1-4, with 7 bases lining up with TRBD1. V lost 6 bases, J lost 5 bases, and 9 bases stayed unmatched. The germline CDR1 and CDR2 sequences are MDHEN and SYDVKM. CDR3 length: 15 amino acids. CDR3 protein: CASRLDRVPNEKLFF. The DNA for the CDR3 is TGTGCCAGCAGGCTAGACAGGGTCCCCAATGAAAAACTGTTTTTT. Complete variable domain (other parts from reference TRBV28 and TRBJ1-4): DVKVTQSSRYLVKRTGEKVFLECVQDMDHENMFWYRQDPGLGLRLIYFSYDVKMKEKGDIPEGYSVSREKKERFSLILESASTNQTSMYLCASRLDRVPNEKLFFGSGTQLSVL.

The chain carries TRBV28 and TRBJ1-5; 7 nucleotides match TRBD1. J was trimmed by 7 bases and V by 6 bases; bases with no gene match: 12. The germline gives CDR1 MDHEN, CDR2 SYDVKM. The CDR3 is 15 residues long. For the CDR3, the DNA is TGTGCCAGCAGAGGGGGGACAGTGCGGGAACAGCCCCAGCATTTT. It yields the protein CASRGGTVREQPQHF.

The chain has TRBV27 and TRBJ2-5, with TRBD2 matching over 7 bases. Trimming at V came to 6 bases and at J to 4 bases, leaving 8 bases not matched to a gene. The CDR3 runs to 14 residues. Germline V CDR1 and CDR2: MNHEY, SMNVEV (reference sequence). Here the CDR3 DNA reads TGTGCCAGCAGCCATTCGACGGGGGGAGAGACCCAGTACTTC. Protein sequence: CASSHSTGGETQYF.

The rearrangement uses TRBV11-2 and TRBJ1-1; D might be TRBD1 (6 bases). The CDR3 consists of 16 residues. Per the germline V gene, CDR1 is SGHAT and CDR2 is FQNNGV. Trimming cost V 4 bases and J 2 bases, with 17 bases left between them. CDR3: CASSSLGRGYNTEAFF. The CDR3 coding sequence is TGTGCCAGCAGCTCCCTGGGGAGGGGGTATAACACTGAAGCTTTCTTT.

The chain recombines TRBV25-1 with TRBJ1-3; 8 nucleotides match TRBD1. V was pared by 6 bases and J by 2 bases, with 6 bases of the junction left unmatched. Germline V gene sequence: CDR1 MGHDK, CDR2 SYGVNS. CDR3 size: 15 residues. This CDR3 reads CASRPTGGAGNTIYF. CDR3 nucleotides: TGTGCCAGCAGACCAACAGGGGGTGCTGGAAACACCATATATTTT.

The genes are TRBV2 and TRBJ2-1; 10 bases agree with TRBD2. This CDR3 contains 15 residues. Unmatched junction bases numbered 5, after V lost 7 bases and J lost 2 bases. Germline CDR1 SNHLY, CDR2 FYNNEI. As DNA, the CDR3 is TGTGCCAGCAAGCTTACTAGCGGGACCTACAATGAGCAGTTCTTC. Translated: CASKLTSGTYNEQFF.

This chain uses TRBV7-3 with TRBJ2-3; D is undetermined. V was cut by 7 bases and J by 2 bases, with 4 bases left in between. Germline V gene data show CDR1 as SGHTA and CDR2 as FQGTGA. The CDR3 runs to 11 residues. This CDR3 reads CASTLTDTQYF. The CDR3 DNA reads as TGTGCCAGCACCCTCACAGATACGCAGTATTTT. Variable domain in full (rest from reference TRBV7-3 and TRBJ2-3): GAGVSQTPSNKVTEKGKYVELRCDPISGHTALYWYRQSLGQGPEFLIYFQGTGAADDSGLPNDRFFAVRPEGSVSTLKIQRTERGDSAVYLCASTLTDTQYFGPGTRLTVL.

This clone has a single count. This rearrangement joins TRBV28 to TRBJ1-2, with 7 positions matching TRBD1. The CDR3 contains 14 residues. CDR1 is MDHEN, CDR2 SYDVKM, per germline. V lost 6 bases and J lost 8; bases outside the gene matches: 12. CDR3 loop: CASRSGAGGLGYTF. As DNA, the CDR3 is TGTGCCAGCAGGTCCGGGGCAGGGGGTTTAGGCTACACCTTC.

V and J are TRBV5-4 and TRBJ2-2; D ambiguous. The V end was cut by 0 bases, the J end by 4 bases, with 7 bases between. This CDR3 spans 14 amino acids. In germline, CDR1 is SGHNT, CDR2 YYREEE (reference sequence). The CDR3 DNA sequence: TGTGCCAGCAGCTTGGGCCAGCTCACCGGGGAGCTGTTTTTT. This sequence encodes CASSLGQLTGELFF.

In this sample, this clone turned up once. The rearrangement uses TRBV12-2 and TRBJ1-6; TRBD1, the table's D call, lacks a check against the DNA. TRBV12-2 is a pseudogene locus. CDR3 size: 16 residues. CDR3 in DNA: TGTGCAAGTCGCTTCCGGGACAGGGGTAGAAATTCACCCCTCCACTTT. Amino acids: CASRFRDRGRNSPLHF.

This clone is medium-sized in the sample. The rearrangement links TRBV7-9 to TRBJ2-7; 11 bases are a match to TRBD2. The germline CDR1 and CDR2 sequences are SEHNR and FQNEAQ (reference sequence). The CDR3 has 14 residues. V lost 4 bases to trimming and J lost 4 bases; unmatched junction nucleotides: 3. CDR3 protein: CASSSGTSGYEQYF. For the CDR3, the DNA is TGTGCCAGCAGCTCCGGGACTAGCGGTTACGAGCAGTACTTC.

The chain combines TRBV5-1 with TRBJ1-2, with a possible D match to TRBD1 (5 bases). Per the germline V gene, CDR1 is SGHRS and CDR2 is YFSETQ. This CDR3 is built from 14 residues. With 0 bases removed from V and 14 bases from J, the gap between germline ends came to 20 bases. CDR3 residues: CASSLERRGYAKTF. CDR3 bases: TGCGCCAGCAGCTTGGAACGGAGGGGCTATGCTAAGACCTTC.

The CDR3 protein is CASSRSGLHLGNTIYF. In DNA, the CDR3 is TGTGCCAGCAGTAGATCGGGTCTACATCTTGGAAACACCATATATTTT. The rearrangement uses TRBV25-1 and TRBJ1-3; D remains ambiguous. CDR3 length: 16 amino acids. Germline CDR1 is MGHDK and CDR2 is SYGVNS. The V end was cut by 5 bases, the J end by 3 bases, with 17 bases between.

The chain joins TRBV5-1 to TRBJ2-1, with D uncertain. The V gene lost 1 base and the J gene lost 8 bases, with 13 bases spanning the gap. This CDR3 has 14 residues. Per the germline V gene, CDR1 is SGHRS and CDR2 is YFSETQ. As DNA, the CDR3 is TGCGCCAGCAGCTTGAGGGCTTCTCAGGATGAGCAGTTCTTC. As protein: CASSLRASQDEQFF.

The chain uses TRBV10-1 and TRBJ2-5; 9 positions match TRBD1. The V gene end was trimmed by 4 bases and the J gene end by 4 bases; junction bases not matched to a gene: 7. The germline V gene has CDR1 WNHNN and CDR2 SYGVQD (reference sequence). This CDR3 is built from 15 residues. The CDR3 DNA sequence: TGCGCCAGCAGTGGGACAGGGGACCCTATAGAGACCCAGTACTTC. Its translation: CASSGTGDPIETQYF.

The chain joins TRBV18 to TRBJ2-7; TRBD1 agrees at 8 bases. Germline CDR1 reads KGHSH; CDR2 reads LQKENI. Trimming removed 1 base from V and 5 bases from J; junction bases left unmatched: 10. This CDR3 is 16 amino acids long. The CDR3 nucleotides are TGTGCCAGCTCACCACTCGGGACAGGATCAATGCACGAGCAGTACTTC. Protein sequence: CASSPLGTGSMHEQYF.

The chain recombines TRBV10-1 with TRBJ2-3; no clear D. This CDR3 has 12 residues. V was clipped by 6 bases and J by 0 bases, with 4 bases between them. Looked up from germline, CDR1 is WNHNN and CDR2 is SYGVQD (reference sequence). As DNA, the CDR3 is TGCGCCAGCAGCCAAAGCACAGATACGCAGTATTTT. This gives the protein CASSQSTDTQYF.

J is TRBJ1-6 and V is TRBV4-3, with D unclear. V lost 3 bases, J lost 0 bases, and 9 bases lay in between. The CDR3 length is 16 residues. Germline V gene data show CDR1 as LGHNA and CDR2 as YSLEER. CDR3 loop: CASSQSRSSYNSPLHF. The CDR3 nucleotides read TGCGCCAGCAGCCAGAGCAGGAGCTCCTATAATTCACCCCTCCACTTT.

The CDR3 reads CASSFPGGNTEAFF. CDR3 bases: TGTGCCAGCAGCTTCCCGGGGGGGAACACTGAAGCTTTCTTT. The genes are TRBV5-4 and TRBJ1-1, with D tentatively TRBD1 (5 bases). The germline gives CDR1 SGHNT, CDR2 YYREEE (reference sequence). The CDR3 spans 14 residues. The V end lost 2 bases, the J end lost 1 base, and 9 bases lay between the germline ends. Full variable domain (missing parts from reference TRBV5-4 and TRBJ1-1): ETGVTQSPTHLIKTRGQQVTLRCSSQSGHNTVSWYQQALGQGPQFIFQYYREEENGRGNFPPRFSGLQFPNYSSELNVNALELDDSALYLCASSFPGGNTEAFFGQGTRLTVV.

The chain uses TRBV7-8 and TRBJ2-2; D possibly corresponds to TRBD1 (5 bases). Germline CDR1 reads SGHVS; CDR2 reads FQNEAQ. Trimming removed 5 bases from V and 0 bases from J, with 7 bases in between. This CDR3 contains 14 residues. The CDR3 protein is CASSQGTNTGELFF. DNA for the CDR3: TGTGCCAGCAGCCAGGGAACGAACACCGGGGAGCTGTTTTTT.

This chain links TRBV7-6 with TRBJ2-7; 11 bases are a match to TRBD1. Germline V gene sequence: CDR1 SGHVS, CDR2 FNYEAQ. CDR3 length: 15 amino acids. After removal of 1 base from V and 8 bases from J, the junction contained 7 bases not matched to a gene. This CDR3 is CASSLVGTGGGQQYF. In nucleotides, the CDR3 is TGTGCCAGCAGCTTAGTCGGGACAGGGGGTGGGCAGCAGTACTTC.

This rearrangement joins TRBV2 to TRBJ1-5; 7 bases match TRBD1. V trimming: 5 bases; J trimming: 2 bases; junction bases outside the gene matches: 3. From germline, CDR1 is SNHLY and CDR2 FYNNEI. The CDR3 spans 14 residues. CDR3 nucleotides: TGTGCCAGCAGTTACGGGACAGGCAATCAGCCCCAGCATTTT. This translates into CASSYGTGNQPQHF. Drawing the rest from reference TRBV2 and TRBJ1-5, the complete variable domain is EPEVTQTPSHQVTQMGQEVILRCVPISNHLYFYWYRQILGQKVEFLVSFYNNEISEKSEIFDDQFSVERPDGSNFTLKIRSTKLEDSAMYFCASSYGTGNQPQHFGDGTRLSIL.

The CDR3 is CASSGQVGVEQYF. DNA of the CDR3: TGTGCCAGCAGCGGACAGGTAGGGGTCGAGCAGTACTTC. The rearrangement links TRBV6-1 to TRBJ2-7; 7 bases are a match to TRBD1. The V segment lost 6 bases and the J segment 6 bases; nucleotides outside the gene matches: 8. The CDR3 is 13 amino acids. The V gene's germline CDR1 is MNHNS and CDR2 SASEGT.